Listed below are T cell receptor beta chains from one sample, sequenced in a study of blood T cell repertoires in COVID-19. TCRdb's table, derived via immunoSEQ multiplex PCR, lists solely in-frame clones and lacks some. The sample records 250,000 to 300,000 clones, 88% being singletons. The sequenced sample consisted of peripheral blood. These receptor sequences come from a young woman with COVID-19, enrolled during active disease. Both conserved end residues are part of each CDR3. The D gene is left open where the match is weak. Size is stated for part of the rows, as once, few or many counts, or as a class when the clone is expanded.

J gene | clone size | V gene | D gene | CDR3 protein | CDR3 DNA
TRBJ2-5 | NA | TRBV30 | TRBD1 | CAWTGQGLIVSETQYF | TGTGCCTGGACAGGACAGGGGCTTATTGTCTCAGAGACCCAGTACTTC
TRBJ1-2 | few | TRBV12-3/TRBV12-4 | NA | CASSPGQWNTF | TGTGCCAGCAGCCCCGGACAGTGGAACACCTTC
TRBJ2-2 | NA | TRBV2 | TRBD2 | CASRGLAGTGELFF | TGTGCCAGCAGGGGACTAGCGGGTACCGGGGAGCTGTTTTTT
TRBJ2-7 | NA | TRBV7-4 | TRBD2 | CASSFILAGVYEQYF | TGTGCCAGCAGCTTTATTCTAGCGGGAGTTTACGAGCAGTACTTC
TRBJ2-1 | NA | TRBV19 | TRBD2 | CASSIGTSGVSSYNEQFF | TGTGCCAGTAGTATCGGGACTAGCGGGGTGAGCTCCTACAATGAGCAGTTCTTC
TRBJ2-7 | NA | TRBV7-9 | TRBD2 | CASSLGLAGYEQYF | TGTGCCAGCAGCTTAGGACTAGCGGGCTACGAGCAGTACTTC
TRBJ2-5 | NA | TRBV3-1/TRBV3-2 | TRBD2 | CASSRGGPSRTETQYF | TGTGCCAGCAGCCGGGGAGGGCCCTCTCGTACAGAGACCCAGTACTTC
TRBJ2-4 | NA | TRBV18 | NA | CASSPLAPKERAKNIQYF | TGTGCCAGCTCACCTCTAGCGCCGAAGGAGCGGGCCAAAAACATTCAGTACTTC
TRBJ1-5 | NA | TRBV4-1 | NA | CASSQDFYNQPQHF | TGCGCCAGCAGCCAAGATTTCTACAATCAGCCCCAGCATTTT
TRBJ1-2 | NA | TRBV27 | NA | CASSFAGGVNGYTF | TGTGCCAGCAGTTTTGCAGGAGGGGTAAATGGCTACACCTTC
TRBJ2-7 | once | TRBV6-1 | NA | CASSLGPDRGEQYF | TGTGCCAGCAGTCTTGGTCCGGATAGGGGCGAGCAGTACTTC
TRBJ1-6 | NA | TRBV6-6 | NA | CASRIPGVDSPLHF | TGTGCCAGCAGGATCCCAGGGGTTGATTCACCCCTCCACTTT
TRBJ2-7 | NA | TRBV11-1 | NA | CASSLTRGGEQYF | TGTGCCAGCAGCCTAACGCGGGGTGGAGAGCAGTACTTC
TRBJ2-1 | NA | TRBV10-3 | TRBD2 | CVTHPASGGNEQFF | TGTGTCACTCACCCCGCTAGCGGGGGCAATGAGCAGTTCTTC
TRBJ2-3 | NA | TRBV27 | NA | CASSSYPVGGTDTQYF | TGTGCCAGCAGTTCTTACCCGGTAGGGGGCACAGATACGCAGTATTTT
TRBJ2-7 | NA | TRBV4-1 | NA | CASSQVLALDEQYF | TGCGCCAGCAGCCAAGTGCTTGCCTTAGACGAGCAGTACTTC
TRBJ2-2 | NA | TRBV7-9 | TRBD2 | CASSFSSGSILNTGELFF | TGTGCCAGCAGCTTTTCTAGCGGGAGTATCCTGAACACCGGGGAGCTGTTTTTT
TRBJ1-2 | NA | TRBV19 | NA | CASRLSGYYGYTF | TGTGCCAGTAGGCTATCAGGGTACTATGGCTACACCTTC
TRBJ1-2 | NA | TRBV15 | NA | CATIETPGRGYGYTF | TGTGCCACCATCGAGACTCCTGGGAGGGGCTATGGCTACACCTTC
TRBJ1-5 | NA | TRBV20-1 | NA | CSASGDRSNQPQHF | TGCAGTGCTAGTGGAGACAGGTCCAATCAGCCCCAGCATTTT
TRBJ2-3 | NA | TRBV28 | NA | CASSLLIQAYTQYF | TGTGCCAGCAGTTTATTGATTCAGGCCTATACGCAGTATTTT
TRBJ2-7 | NA | TRBV10-3 | TRBD2 | CATGNSGSYEQYF | TGTGCCACCGGAAATAGCGGGAGTTACGAGCAGTACTTC